This T cell receptor beta chain is from a study of blood T cell repertoires in COVID-19. Method: immunoSEQ multiplex PCR; TCRdb's copy keeps in-frame clones and lacks some. The table has some 350,000 clones, 80% to 90% seen once. J was trimmed by 9 bases and V by 3 bases; bases with no gene match: 11. This CDR3 comprises 15 residues. Germline CDR1 and CDR2: KGHSH and LQKENI. Sequenced material: PBMCs or T cells enriched from blood (not recorded which). The chain joins TRBV18 to TRBJ2-1; 7 bases agree with TRBD2. This receptor was obtained from a man in his late teens or twenties who had recovered from COVID-19. CDR3 sequence (DNA): TGTGCCAGCTCACCCCTTCCCCAGCGGGACGGTGAGCAGTTCTTC. Protein product: CASSPLPQRDGEQFF.